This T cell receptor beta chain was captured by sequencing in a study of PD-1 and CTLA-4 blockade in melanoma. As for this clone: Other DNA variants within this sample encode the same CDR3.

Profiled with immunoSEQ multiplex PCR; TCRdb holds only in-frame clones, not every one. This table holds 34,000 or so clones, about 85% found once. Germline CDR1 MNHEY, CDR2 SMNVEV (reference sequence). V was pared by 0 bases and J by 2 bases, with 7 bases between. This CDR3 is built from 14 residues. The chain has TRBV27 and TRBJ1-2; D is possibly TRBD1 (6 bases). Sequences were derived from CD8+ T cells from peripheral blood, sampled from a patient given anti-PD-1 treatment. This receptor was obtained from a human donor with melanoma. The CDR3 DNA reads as TGTGCCAGCAGTTTATCGCAGGGGAACTATGGCTACACCTTC. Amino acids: CASSLSQGNYGYTF.